This T cell receptor (beta chain) stems from a study of blood T cell repertoires in COVID-19 (dated by TCRdb to about 2020). Turning to the overall study: Collaborator samples came from the United States, Italy and Spain and covered acute and convalescent phases of COVID-19. The prospective study material was composed of cDNA or gDNA derived from T cells, B-cell-depleted T cells, or PBMCs. Subjects who had been exposed to COVID-19, were actively infected with it, or had recovered from it provided the deeply sampled blood TCRbeta repertoires that made up the dataset. The repertoires were made available in a free public database intended to serve as a resource for research on the immune response to SARS-CoV-2. Samples came from the ongoing ImmuneRACE study (first 160 participants) plus 1,254 subjects from 6 global collaborators. Sample metadata almost always included a de-identified subject ID, COVID-19 status, age in years and sex. Where available, HLA class I and class II types were taken from metadata supplied by the sample provider and were not determined by assay-based typing. Overall study outcomes, separate from this receptor: The amount of clinical and demographic metadata varied by source and participant and was provided uncurated.

Reading from cysteine to phenylalanine, the CDR3 counts 16 amino acids. The read is trimmed to its CDR3 DNA, 48 bases read in frame from base 1. After removal of 6 bases from V and 0 bases from J, the junction retains 7 bases not matched to a gene. CDR1 and CDR2 (SNHLY, FYNNEI) derive from the germline V gene. About this clone itself: The antigen this receptor binds is unknown. The record has no base qualities; no much larger clone is one base away.

TCRbeta CDR3 regions were amplified from genomic DNA using the immunoSEQ Assay, a bias-controlled multiplex PCR. The authors' analysis ran thus. Nucleated cell counts per sample were estimated from amplification of reference gene primers within the assay. To quantify the absolute abundance of each unique TCRbeta CDR3 rearrangement, sequence reads were collapsed and filtered. For each sample, productive Simpson clonality was calculated by taking the square root of Simpson's diversity index across productive rearrangements. Here the immuneACCESS table is served through TCRdb, limited to in-frame sequences with V and J called. Missing clones are a known gap in these copies; in checked studies unresolved V genes cover under half, and the rest lacks a known reason. V, J and clone size reflect that table, while D and trimming were determined from the DNA. The sample table contains 5,000 to 7,000 clones; only one count was recorded for roughly 80% of them. The biggest ten clones account for about 8.7% of the sample.

The collaborating institutions used their own protocols to collect whole blood in K2EDTA tubes. For TCRbeta analysis, collaborator samples were shipped as frozen whole blood, as isolated PBMCs, or as DNA extracted from either sample type. The V and J segments used are TRBV2 and TRBJ2-1, and 8 junction bases match TRBD2. The sample taken for sequencing was peripheral blood. The TCR originated in a human donor with active COVID-19. The donor label of this sample is uncertain. The CDR3 has the sequence CASRKSGSSSYNEQFF. The DNA sequence is TGTGCCAGCAGGAAAAGCGGGAGCAGCTCCTACAATGAGCAGTTCTTC.